A single sample is the source of the 29 T cell receptor beta chains below, sequenced in a study of blood T cell repertoires in COVID-19. This table comes from immunoSEQ multiplex PCR, and its TCRdb copy is limited to in-frame clones, with some not included. The table has around 160,000 clones, approximately 91% seen once. What was sequenced was peripheral blood. The receptors derive from a man aged 18 to 29 with acute or convalescent COVID-19.

The rearrangement joins TRBV7-2 to TRBJ1-6; 7 bases line up with TRBD1. Germline lookup yields CDR1 SGHTA and CDR2 FQGNSA. The junction had 6 bases not matched to a gene; V was cut back by 4 bases and J by 6 bases. The CDR3 loop spans 15 amino acids. DNA for the CDR3: TGTGCCAGCAGCTCGTACAGGGGTAGTAATTCACCCCTCCACTTT. It is translated as CASSSYRGSNSPLHF.

The chain recombines TRBV15 with TRBJ1-1; 9 bases are shared with TRBD1. Germline V lookup: CDR1 LNHNV, CDR2 YYDKDF (reference sequence). CDR3 length: 14 residues. J was trimmed by 6 bases and V by 7 bases; bases with no gene match: 9. CDR3 residues: CATTTGGGLPEAFF. The CDR3 DNA reads as TGTGCCACCACAACAGGGGGCGGATTACCTGAAGCTTTCTTT.

In the case of this clone: Other DNA sequences from this sample encode an identical CDR3 as well. V gene TRBV29-1 combines with J gene TRBJ1-2; D remains ambiguous. This CDR3 has 12 amino acids. The germline V gene encodes CDR1 SQVTM and CDR2 ANQGSEA. Trimming removed 4 bases at V and 2 bases at J, with 8 bases between. The CDR3 DNA is TGCAGCGTTGGATCCGGGAACTATGGCTACACCTTC. It translates to CSVGSGNYGYTF.

The rearrangement uses TRBV25-1 and TRBJ2-1; no clear D gene. The CDR3 length is 11 residues. Per germline, CDR1 MGHDK and CDR2 SYGVNS. Between the trimmed V and J ends, which lost 1 base and 8 bases, there was a span of 3 bases. The CDR3 nucleotides read TGTGCCAGCAGTGAATCATATGAGCAGTTCTTC. This sequence encodes CASSESYEQFF.

The chain is built from TRBV19 and TRBJ1-5, with 9 bases matching TRBD1. Germline lookup yields CDR1 LNHDA and CDR2 SQIVND (reference sequence). This CDR3 spans 13 amino acids. With V trimmed by 5 bases and J by 10 bases, 6 bases remained unmatched. The DNA for the CDR3 is TGTGCCAGTAGTCAGTCGACAGGGGGACCCCAGCATTTT. Amino acids: CASSQSTGGPQHF.

This clone was counted a single time. J is TRBJ1-3 and V is TRBV10-3, with D possibly being TRBD1 (6 bases). Germline V gives CDR1 ENHRY, CDR2 SYGVKD. CDR3 size: 16 residues. Trimming took off 4 bases at V and 0 bases at J, with 13 bases between the two ends. The CDR3 protein is CAISVRGVCSGNTIYF. The CDR3 DNA is TGTGCCATCAGTGTCAGGGGAGTTTGCTCTGGAAACACCATATATTTT.

The chain uses TRBV10-2 and TRBJ1-6; the D is unclear. CDR3 length: 15 residues. CDR1 WSHSY and CDR2 SAAADI come from the germline V gene. The ends were cut back, 3 bases at V and 3 bases at J, with 9 bases in the middle. The CDR3 DNA is TGCGCCAGCAGTGACTTAGCGGGCTATAATTCACCCCTCCACTTT. Translating it yields CASSDLAGYNSPLHF.

The chain has TRBV7-9 and TRBJ2-7, with 9 bases fitting TRBD1. CDR3 length: 18 amino acids. Germline V gene lookup returns CDR1 SEHNR and CDR2 FQNEAQ (reference sequence). V lost 1 base to trimming and J lost 1 base; unmatched junction nucleotides: 11. CDR3 bases: TGTGCCAGCAGCTTAGGTACCGGGACAGGGATTTCGTCCTACGAGCAGTACTTC. Translated, it gives CASSLGTGTGISSYEQYF. The variable domain in full, completed from reference TRBV7-9 and TRBJ2-7, reads DTGVSQNPRHKITKRGQNVTFRCDPISEHNRLYWYRQTLGQGPEFLTYFQNEAQLEKSRLLSDRFSAERPKGSFSTLEIQRTEQGDSAMYLCASSLGTGTGISSYEQYFGPGTRLTVT.

The chain joins TRBV9 to TRBJ1-1, with D perhaps matching TRBD1 (6 bases). The V end was cut by 1 base, the J end by 1 base, with 8 bases between. Germline values: CDR1 SGDLS, CDR2 YYNGEE. The CDR3 has 14 amino acids. As DNA, the CDR3 is TGTGCCAGCAGCGTACAGGGGACGAACACTGAAGCTTTCTTT. It yields the protein CASSVQGTNTEAFF.

This chain links TRBV5-8 with TRBJ2-3, with 9 bases that match TRBD2. CDR1 is SGHTS and CDR2 is YDEGEE in the germline V gene. This CDR3 has 16 amino acids. After removal of 4 bases from V and 3 bases from J, the junction contained 9 bases not matched to a gene. The CDR3 is CASSLPWREGTDTQYF. For the CDR3, the DNA is TGTGCCAGCAGCCTACCCTGGCGGGAGGGAACAGATACGCAGTATTTT.

The chain employs TRBV5-1 and TRBJ2-1; D uncertain. V lost 0 bases and J lost 2, with 9 bases in between. The CDR3 runs 15 residues. Germline loops: CDR1 SGHRS, CDR2 YFSETQ. Written as DNA, the CDR3 is TGCGCCAGCAGCTTGGCCGAGGCAGCCTACAATGAGCAGTTCTTC. It is translated as CASSLAEAAYNEQFF.

The genes are TRBV2 and TRBJ1-6, with D maybe TRBD1 (5 bases). Trimming took 8 bases from V and 6 from J, leaving 11 bases between them. CDR1 is SNHLY and CDR2 is FYNNEI in the germline V gene. CDR3 length equals 13 residues. The CDR3 loop reads CASARDTNSPLHF. CDR3 bases: TGTGCCAGCGCCAGGGATACTAATTCACCCCTCCACTTT.

The gene calls are TRBV3-1 (or the pseudogene TRBV3-2) and TRBJ2-3; TRBD2 matches at 8 bases. Germline CDR1 reads LGHDT; CDR2 reads YNNKEL (reference sequence). V gave up 5 bases and J gave up 1 base; unmatched junction bases: 17. CDR3 length equals 19 residues. CDR3 sequence: CASSAWEQTGRARTDTQYF. The CDR3 DNA sequence: TGTGCCAGCAGCGCCTGGGAACAAACCGGGAGGGCCCGCACAGATACGCAGTATTTT.

The chain is built from TRBV2 and TRBJ1-1; 7 bases fit TRBD1. With V trimmed by 5 bases and J by 5 bases, 8 bases remained unmatched. The length of the CDR3 is 14 residues. Germline V CDR1 and CDR2: SNHLY, FYNNEI. The CDR3 protein is CASSRQLQGTEAFF. CDR3 sequence (DNA): TGTGCCAGCAGTCGACAGTTACAGGGGACTGAAGCTTTCTTT.

The chain links TRBV3-1 (or the pseudogene TRBV3-2) to TRBJ2-7, with 8 bases fitting TRBD1. Germline assignment: CDR1 LGHDT and CDR2 YNNKEL (reference sequence). This CDR3 is built from 14 residues. V dropped 4 bases and J dropped 3; count of bases not matched to a gene: 5. CDR3 sequence reads: CASSRGQEFYEQYF. CDR3 nucleotides: TGTGCCAGCAGCCGGGGACAGGAGTTCTACGAGCAGTACTTC.

The chain has TRBV5-1 and TRBJ2-7; 7 nucleotides align to TRBD2. Germline V gives CDR1 SGHRS, CDR2 YFSETQ. CDR3 length equals 14 residues. Trimming removed 5 bases from V and 5 bases from J; junction bases left unmatched: 10. CDR3 in amino acids: CASSPGEGIHEQYF. CDR3 DNA sequence: TGCGCCAGCAGTCCCGGGGAGGGGATCCACGAGCAGTACTTC.

Only one count was recorded for this clone. The chain has TRBV2 and TRBJ1-2; TRBD1 matches at 7 bases. Germline V CDR1 and CDR2: SNHLY, FYNNEI. The CDR3 has 10 amino acids. J was trimmed by 7 bases and V by 9 bases; bases with no gene match: 2. The CDR3 sequence: CARRGPGYTF. CDR3 DNA sequence: TGTGCCAGGAGGGGGCCTGGCTACACCTTC.

The CDR3 sequence: CASSPHKGFSYNEQFF. The CDR3 bases are TGTGCCAGTAGTCCCCACAAGGGGTTTTCCTACAATGAGCAGTTCTTC. This chain uses TRBV19 with TRBJ2-1; possible D gene TRBD1, 5 bases. The CDR3 length is 16 residues. Trimming removed 5 bases at V and 1 base at J, with 15 bases between. Germline CDR1 reads LNHDA; CDR2 reads SQIVND (reference sequence).

V and J are TRBV3-1 (or the pseudogene TRBV3-2) and TRBJ1-1; D gene unclear. Trimming pared 3 bases from V and 1 base from J, leaving 9 bases between. Germline V CDR1 and CDR2: LGHDT, YNNKEL (reference sequence). The CDR3 length is 14 residues. CDR3 coding DNA: TGTGCCAGCAGCCATCAGGATCCGAACACTGAAGCTTTCTTT. Encoded protein: CASSHQDPNTEAFF.

The V call is TRBV10-3, the J call TRBJ2-7; D is possibly TRBD2 (7 bases). This CDR3 comprises 19 residues. The V gene's germline CDR1 is ENHRY and CDR2 SYGVKD. Trimming pared 1 base from V and 0 bases from J, leaving 22 bases between. The CDR3 coding sequence is TGTGCCATCAGTGAGTTGAGCGGGGCGGGGGCGACGAGCTCCTACGAGCAGTACTTC. It specifies CAISELSGAGATSSYEQYF.

V is TRBV18 and J is TRBJ1-1; D unresolved. This CDR3 is 14 amino acids long. Per germline, CDR1 KGHSH and CDR2 LQKENI. With 4 bases removed from V and 1 base from J, the gap between germline ends came to 10 bases. CDR3 nucleotides: TGTGCCAGCTCACGACGTGAGGGGAACACTGAAGCTTTCTTT. It codes for CASSRREGNTEAFF.

This rearrangement joins TRBV6-6 to TRBJ1-4; no definite D call. The V gene lost 6 bases and the J gene lost 6 bases, with 17 bases spanning the gap. The germline CDR1 and CDR2 sequences are MNHNY and SVGAGI (reference sequence). There are 15 residues in the CDR3. This chain's CDR3 is CASSRNPGEDEKLFF. CDR3 nucleotide sequence: TGTGCCAGCAGCCGCAATCCCGGGGAGGATGAAAAACTGTTTTTT.

The rearrangement links TRBV28 to TRBJ1-2, with D unresolved. V was trimmed by 5 bases and J by 5 bases, leaving 9 bases between them. Per germline, CDR1 MDHEN and CDR2 SYDVKM. This CDR3 is 12 amino acids long. The CDR3 here is CASSARGYGYTF. DNA for the CDR3: TGTGCCAGCAGTGCCCGAGGGTATGGCTACACCTTC.

This clone was seen only a few times. V usage is TRBV7-7 and J usage is TRBJ2-7, with D perhaps matching TRBD2 (5 bases). V dropped 3 bases and J dropped 4 bases, with 10 bases sitting between them. The CDR3 totals 13 residues. Germline assignment: CDR1 SSHAT and CDR2 FNYEAQ (reference sequence). In DNA form, the CDR3 reads TGTGCCAGCAGCTTGGCGGACTCTTACGAGCAGTACTTC. It encodes CASSLADSYEQYF.

V and J are TRBV19 and TRBJ1-5; D is possibly TRBD1 (5 bases). Germline loops: CDR1 LNHDA, CDR2 SQIVND (reference sequence). V lost 7 bases to trimming and J lost 9 bases, with 16 bases between them. The CDR3 runs to 13 residues. As DNA, the CDR3 is TGTGCCAGTACGTGGGGCACTCGAATGCCCCAGCATTTT. This encodes CASTWGTRMPQHF.

V and J are TRBV2 and TRBJ1-4, with 12 bases lining up with TRBD1. CDR1 and CDR2 from the germline V gene are SNHLY and FYNNEI. The CDR3 runs to 15 residues. J was trimmed by 6 bases and V by 4 bases; bases with no gene match: 3. CDR3 nucleotide sequence: TGTGCCAGCAGTGGGGACAGGGGGCGAGATGAAAAACTGTTTTTT. Translation gives CASSGDRGRDEKLFF.

V is TRBV15 and J is TRBJ2-1, with 7 bases identical to TRBD1. With V trimmed by 0 bases and J by 12 bases, 5 bases remained unmatched. The germline V gene has CDR1 LNHNV and CDR2 YYDKDF (reference sequence). This CDR3 spans 13 amino acids. The CDR3 reads CATSRERTGGQFF. The CDR3 DNA follows: TGTGCCACCAGCAGAGAACGGACAGGTGGGCAGTTCTTC.

This clone was found once. The rearrangement joins TRBV5-6 to TRBJ2-1, with a possible D match to TRBD2 (7 bases). The CDR3 is made up of 16 amino acids. V was clipped by 4 bases and J by 2 bases, with 16 bases between them. From germline, CDR1 is SGHDT and CDR2 YYEEEE. Written as DNA, the CDR3 is TGTGCCAGCAGCCCCGAGGGGGGGCTAACCTACAATGAGCAGTTCTTC. It encodes CASSPEGGLTYNEQFF.

The V and J genes are TRBV21-1 and TRBJ1-5; no DNA check was done on the table's D call, TRBD1. TRBV21-1 has pseudogene status. This CDR3 spans 19 amino acids. The CDR3 here is CASSKPGTRAMRSNQPQHF. CDR3 bases: TGTGCCAGCAGCAAACCAGGAACCAGGGCTATGAGGAGCAATCAGCCCCAGCATTTT.